This T cell receptor (beta chain) was sequenced during a study of response to subunit inactivated influenza vaccine. TCRdb ran MiXCR on the RT-PCR reads and lists one entry per CDR3 protein. The sample consists of more than 450,000 distinct CDR3 sequences, 10% to 15% of them appearing once. Study-wide results and limits: Every seasonal influenza vaccination brings in few new T cells, the authors suggested.

Note on this clonotype: Its antigen remains unidentified.

Trimming took 1 base from V and 1 from J, leaving 14 bases between them. There are 16 residues in the CDR3. Germline CDR1 is DFQATT and CDR2 is SNEGSKA (reference sequence). The sample here was PBMCs from blood, taken on the day of vaccination. This clonotype originated in a man aged 45-65 years who received an inactivated influenza vaccine. The chain is built from TRBV20-1 and TRBJ1-5; D might be TRBD1 (6 bases). The CDR3 bases are TGCAGTGCTAGAGTGGGGGACACCTTAAGCAATCAGCCCCAGCATTTT. It encodes CSARVGDTLSNQPQHF.